The next 32 T cell receptor beta chains were all read from a single sample in a study of T cell responses to AZD1222 COVID-19 vaccine. Data came from immunoSEQ multiplex PCR; TCRdb stores just in-frame clones and leaves some out. The sample contains about 130,000 clones, around nine tenths of which appear only once. The sequences come from peripheral blood, collected 28 days after the second AZD1222 dose. The receptors originated from an adult who received the AZD1222 COVID-19 vaccine.

This rearrangement joins TRBV7-2 to TRBJ1-1, with unresolved D. This CDR3 comprises 13 residues. V was cut by 0 bases and J by 5 bases, with 7 bases left in between. Germline V gene data show CDR1 as SGHTA and CDR2 as FQGNSA. CDR3 region: CASSLAGWTEAFF. The CDR3 region has the DNA TGTGCCAGCAGCTTAGCAGGGTGGACTGAAGCTTTCTTT.

This clone was observed a handful of times. This chain connects TRBV27 to TRBJ1-2; TRBD1 might be the D (6 bases). The CDR3 has 18 residues. V was pared by 4 bases and J by 8 bases, with 29 bases between. Looked up from germline, CDR1 is MNHEY and CDR2 is SMNVEV (reference sequence). In DNA form, the CDR3 reads TGTGCCAGCAGTTACGAGGGAGGCAGGGGTACCCCTAAGAAGGGCTACACCTTC. Amino acids: CASSYEGGRGTPKKGYTF.

This clone was recorded a few times. This sequence joins TRBV6-5 and TRBJ1-6, with 7 bases identical to TRBD1. Germline trimming cut 7 bases from V and 8 bases from J; bases unmatched to any gene: 11. CDR3 length: 15 amino acids. Germline assignment: CDR1 MNHEY and CDR2 SVGAGI. CDR3 DNA: TGTGCCAGCAAAGGAAACCCCAGGGGGGATTCACCCCTCCACTTT. It translates to CASKGNPRGDSPLHF.

Here the CDR3 reads CASSALTGRSTEAFF. The CDR3 DNA reads as TGTGCCAGCAGCGCCCTTACGGGTAGGAGCACTGAAGCTTTCTTT. The chain combines TRBV9 with TRBJ1-1; D not certain. CDR1 is SGDLS and CDR2 is YYNGEE in the germline V gene. This CDR3 has 15 amino acids. Between the trimmed V and J ends, which lost 3 bases and 4 bases, there was a span of 16 bases. The variable domain in full, completed from reference TRBV9 and TRBJ1-1, reads DSGVTQTPKHLITATGQRVTLRCSPRSGDLSVYWYQQSLDQGLQFLIQYYNGEERAKGNILERFSAQQFPDLHSELNLSSLELGDSALYFCASSALTGRSTEAFFGQGTRLTVV.

This chain connects TRBV19 to TRBJ2-7; D unresolved. The V end lost 3 bases, the J end lost 0 bases, and 12 bases lay between the germline ends. The length of the CDR3 is 15 residues. Germline V gene sequence: CDR1 LNHDA, CDR2 SQIVND (reference sequence). The CDR3, as DNA: TGTGCCAGTAGTATGGAAGACCGGAGCTCCTACGAGCAGTACTTC. Translated: CASSMEDRSSYEQYF.

The chain combines TRBV19 with TRBJ2-7; the match to TRBD1 covers 8 bases. Germline CDR1 LNHDA, CDR2 SQIVND (reference sequence). CDR3 length equals 14 residues. V shed 3 bases and J 4 bases; nucleotides not matched to a gene: 5. This chain's CDR3 is CASSIRQGAYEQYF. For the CDR3, the DNA is TGTGCCAGTAGTATTAGGCAGGGGGCGTACGAGCAGTACTTC.

V and J are TRBV29-1 and TRBJ2-1; D not resolved. The length of the CDR3 is 16 residues. V was cut by 1 base and J by 3 bases, with 16 bases left in between. Germline V CDR1 and CDR2: SQVTM, ANQGSEA. CDR3 loop: CSVEAPEKAIYNEQFF. For the CDR3, the DNA is TGCAGCGTTGAAGCTCCCGAGAAGGCCATCTACAATGAGCAGTTCTTC.

V gene TRBV6-2 or TRBV6-3 combines with J gene TRBJ2-1; TRBD1 agrees at 9 bases. Germline loops: CDR1 MNHEY, CDR2 SVGEGT. The CDR3 consists of 14 residues. With V trimmed by 6 bases and J by 9 bases, 9 bases remained unmatched. CDR3 residues: CASSKGQGFREQFF. In DNA, the CDR3 is TGTGCCAGCAGCAAGGGACAGGGTTTTCGTGAGCAGTTCTTC.

This clone was picked up one time. This chain joins TRBV6-1 and TRBJ2-1; 11 nucleotides match TRBD2. V shed 4 bases and J 0 bases; nucleotides not matched to a gene: 5. The CDR3 runs 17 residues. CDR1 and CDR2 (germline): MNHNS, SASEGT. The CDR3 DNA sequence: TGTGCCAGCAGTGGACTAGCGGGGTGGAGCTCCTACAATGAGCAGTTCTTC. Encoded protein: CASSGLAGWSSYNEQFF.

V and J are TRBV3-1 (or the pseudogene TRBV3-2) and TRBJ2-1; a weak D match, TRBD2 (6 bases). Germline values: CDR1 LGHDT, CDR2 YNNKEL (reference sequence). Between the trimmed V and J ends, which lost 0 bases and 13 bases, there was a span of 13 bases. The CDR3 is 13 amino acids. As DNA, the CDR3 is TGTGCCAGCAGCCAAGATCCGCTAGCGTCCCAGTTCTTC. It is translated as CASSQDPLASQFF.

The chain employs TRBV3-1 (or the pseudogene TRBV3-2) and TRBJ1-5; 7 bases line up with TRBD1. The CDR3 has 16 amino acids. Germline V gene sequence: CDR1 LGHDT, CDR2 YNNKEL (reference sequence). V gave up 0 bases and J gave up 5 bases; unmatched junction bases: 7. The CDR3 bases are TGTGCCAGCAGCCAAGATGTAAGGCAGGGGGATCAGCCCCAGCATTTT. This translates into CASSQDVRQGDQPQHF.

The V gene is TRBV11-3, the J gene TRBJ2-3; 12 nucleotides match TRBD1. The CDR3 runs to 17 residues. Germline-derived CDR1 and CDR2 are SGHNT and YENEEA. With 4 bases clipped from V and 1 base from J, the junction kept 6 bases outside the gene matches. The chain's CDR3 is CASSSGQGAEGTDTQYF. CDR3 DNA: TGTGCCAGCAGCTCGGGACAGGGGGCAGAAGGCACAGATACGCAGTATTTT.

This clone was seen only a few times. V usage is TRBV19 and J usage is TRBJ1-5; TRBD1 matches 9 bases. Germline loops: CDR1 LNHDA, CDR2 SQIVND (reference sequence). The CDR3 length is 13 residues. Trimming took 5 bases from V and 6 from J; bases not matched to a gene: 2. CDR3 DNA sequence: TGTGCCAGTAGTGGGGACAGGGCTCAGCCCCAGCATTTT. Its translation is CASSGDRAQPQHF. The whole variable domain, filled in from reference TRBV19 and TRBJ1-5, reads DGGITQSPKYLFRKEGQNVTLSCEQNLNHDAMYWYRQDPGQGLRLIYYSQIVNDFQKGDIAEGYSVSREKKESFPLTVTSAQKNPTAFYLCASSGDRAQPQHFGDGTRLSIL.

The table lists this clone with a count of one. The CDR3 ends on some other residue instead of the conserved phenylalanine or tryptophan, so this is likely a read error. No DNA is shown, since the ends of the CDR3 on it are uncertain; the CDR3 is the one TCRdb lists. The J gene is TRBJ2-2, the V gene TRBV9; no DNA check was done on the table's D call, TRBD1. Germline CDR1 is SGDLS and CDR2 is YYNGEE. 12 amino acids form the CDR3, both terminal residues included. The CDR3 here is CARRGSSERVLG.

The chain has TRBV30 and TRBJ1-5; D call uncertain. V was clipped by 0 bases and J by 2 bases, with 14 bases between them. The CDR3 has 16 amino acids. From germline, CDR1 is GTSNPN and CDR2 SVGIG (reference sequence). CDR3: CAWSVQGRPGNQPQHF. CDR3 DNA sequence: TGTGCCTGGAGTGTACAAGGTAGACCGGGCAATCAGCCCCAGCATTTT. The full variable domain, completed using reference TRBV30 and TRBJ1-5, is SQTIHQWPATLVQPVGSPLSLECTVEGTSNPNLYWYRQAAGRGLQLLFYSVGIGQISSEVPQNLSASRPQDRQFILSSKKLLLSDSGFYLCAWSVQGRPGNQPQHFGDGTRLSIL.

The chain recombines TRBV6-6 with TRBJ2-3; D is perhaps TRBD1 or TRBD2 (5 bases each). The germline V and J ends were trimmed by 0 bases and 10 bases, with 11 bases remaining between them. CDR1 and CDR2 (germline): MNHNY, SVGAGI (reference sequence). This CDR3 is 13 amino acids long. CDR3 region: CASSYSLWGSQYF. CDR3 in DNA: TGTGCCAGCAGTTACTCCCTGTGGGGGTCGCAGTATTTT.

This chain connects TRBV6-5 to TRBJ1-2; TRBD1 aligns across 7 bases. This CDR3 comprises 14 residues. V dropped 5 bases and J dropped 5; count of bases not matched to a gene: 8. The germline gives CDR1 MNHEY, CDR2 SVGAGI. CDR3 bases: TGTGCCAGCAGTCCCCCGGGACAGAATTATGGCTACACCTTC. Translating it yields CASSPPGQNYGYTF.

The chain links TRBV14 to TRBJ2-2; 10 bases are a match to TRBD1. The germline CDR1 and CDR2 sequences are SGHDN and FVKESK. Trimming at V came to 3 bases and at J to 6 bases, leaving 7 bases not matched to a gene. The CDR3 has 16 amino acids. Here the CDR3 reads CASSHLSGTGAGELFF. The CDR3 DNA sequence: TGTGCCAGCAGCCACCTATCCGGGACAGGGGCCGGGGAGCTGTTTTTT.

This chain joins TRBV7-2 and TRBJ2-4; unclear D gene. CDR3 length: 13 residues. V was cut by 4 bases and J by 7 bases, with 11 bases left in between. Germline V gives CDR1 SGHTA, CDR2 FQGNSA. The CDR3 is CASSSTLSNIQYF. As DNA, the CDR3 is TGTGCCAGCAGCTCGACCCTTAGCAACATTCAGTACTTC. Full variable domain (remainder filled in from reference TRBV7-2 and TRBJ2-4): GAGVSQSPSNKVTEKGKDVELRCDPISGHTALYWYRQSLGQGLEFLIYFQGNSAPDKSGLPSDRFSAERTGGSVSTLTIQRTQQEDSAVYLCASSSTLSNIQYFGAGTRLSVL.

The V and J genes are TRBV7-3 and TRBJ2-7, with 11 bases identical to TRBD1. Trimming took 5 bases from V and 5 from J; bases not matched to a gene: 5. The CDR3 runs to 14 residues. Germline CDR1 SGHTA, CDR2 FQGTGA. The CDR3 coding sequence is TGTGCCAGCAGCCGCGGACAGGGGGCCCACGAGCAGTACTTC. Its translation is CASSRGQGAHEQYF.

In this sample, this clone turned up once. This rearrangement joins TRBV7-2 to TRBJ1-5; unclear D gene. Trimming shortened V by 10 bases and J by 3 bases, and 13 bases separated the two germline ends. This CDR3 comprises 13 residues. Germline V gene sequence: CDR1 SGHTA, CDR2 FQGNSA. The CDR3 coding sequence is TGTGCCACCTCTGAGGGTCTCAATCAGCCCCAGCATTTT. This sequence encodes CATSEGLNQPQHF. The variable domain in full, completed from reference TRBV7-2 and TRBJ1-5, reads GAGVSQSPSNKVTEKGKDVELRCDPISGHTALYWYRQSLGQGLEFLIYFQGNSAPDKSGLPSDRFSAERTGGSVSTLTIQRTQQEDSAVYLCATSEGLNQPQHFGDGTRLSIL.

This sequence joins TRBV29-1 and TRBJ1-2; D is uncertain. The V end lost 4 bases, the J end lost 0 bases, and 15 bases lay between the germline ends. The CDR3 covers 15 residues. Per germline, CDR1 SQVTM and CDR2 ANQGSEA. The CDR3 DNA reads TGCAGCGTTGTTGTCAGCCTCACTGCTAACTATGGCTACACCTTC. It yields the protein CSVVVSLTANYGYTF.

The chain employs TRBV12-5 and TRBJ1-5; D is ambiguous. In germline, CDR1 is LGHNT, CDR2 FRNRAP. CDR3 length: 15 amino acids. V lost 1 base and J 1 base, leaving 8 bases between the germline ends. The CDR3 DNA sequence: TGTGCTAGTGGTTTGGAGGCCAGGAGCAATCAGCCCCAGCATTTT. It codes for CASGLEARSNQPQHF.

The chain is built from TRBV11-3 and TRBJ2-6; the D gene is possibly TRBD1 (5 bases). V lost 5 bases, J lost 0 bases, and 17 bases lay in between. Germline CDR1 is SGHNT and CDR2 is YENEEA. This CDR3 comprises 18 residues. DNA for the CDR3: TGTGCCAGCAGCCCCCAAAGGGGTAGTCCCTCTGGGGCCAACGTCCTGACTTTC. Protein: CASSPQRGSPSGANVLTF.

The rearrangement uses TRBV6-5 and TRBJ1-3; D unclear. This CDR3 has 15 amino acids. The ends were cut back, 4 bases at V and 2 bases at J, with 12 bases in the middle. Germline values: CDR1 MNHEY, CDR2 SVGAGI. CDR3 in amino acids: CASSFTARAGNTIYF. For the CDR3, the DNA is TGTGCCAGCAGTTTTACAGCGAGGGCTGGAAACACCATATATTTT.

The chain links TRBV6-6 to TRBJ1-3; weak D call: TRBD1 (5 bases). The germline CDR1 and CDR2 sequences are MNHNY and SVGAGI (reference sequence). Trimming took off 7 bases at V and 0 bases at J, with 13 bases between the two ends. The CDR3 consists of 15 residues. For the CDR3, the DNA is TGTGCCAGCACCGCCGAGGGGAACTCTGGAAACACCATATATTTT. This translates into CASTAEGNSGNTIYF.

This clone was seen only once. This chain uses TRBV27 with TRBJ2-1; D tentatively fits TRBD1 or TRBD2 (5 bases each). V dropped 4 bases and J dropped 7 bases, with 20 bases sitting between them. This CDR3 is 16 amino acids long. Germline CDR1 MNHEY, CDR2 SMNVEV (reference sequence). Here the CDR3 reads CASSSPRGPGANEQFF. DNA of the CDR3: TGTGCCAGCAGTTCCCCGAGGGGCCCCGGGGCTAATGAGCAGTTCTTC.

The genes are TRBV11-3 and TRBJ2-7, with D unresolved. The CDR3 loop spans 12 amino acids. Germline assignment: CDR1 SGHNT and CDR2 YENEEA. Trimming took 5 bases from V and 6 from J, leaving 11 bases between them. CDR3 nucleotides: TGTGCCAGCAGCCCGACGTCTGGCGAGCAGTACTTC. The encoded protein is CASSPTSGEQYF.

The chain couples TRBV11-2 to TRBJ2-1, with D possibly being TRBD2 (6 bases). CDR1 and CDR2 (germline): SGHAT, FQNNGV. This CDR3 comprises 14 residues. V was shortened by 1 base and J by 6 bases, with 10 bases between the two germline ends. The CDR3 is CASSLAGVVNEQFF. For the CDR3, the DNA is TGTGCCAGCAGCTTAGCGGGAGTGGTCAATGAGCAGTTCTTC.

This clone was observed once. The gene calls are TRBV19 and TRBJ1-2, with D unclear. CDR1 and CDR2 (germline): LNHDA, SQIVND (reference sequence). This CDR3 is built from 14 residues. V shed 7 bases and J shed 3 bases, with 15 bases lying between them. The CDR3, as DNA: TGTGCCAGTAATGATGGTCAGGAGCACTATGGCTACACCTTC. Translated, it gives CASNDGQEHYGYTF.

The sample holds one count of this clone. The chain couples TRBV19 to TRBJ2-3; possibly TRBD2 for D (6 bases). Trimming pared 5 bases from V and 5 bases from J, leaving 17 bases between. CDR3 length: 15 residues. Germline V gene sequence: CDR1 LNHDA, CDR2 SQIVND (reference sequence). CDR3 DNA: TGTGCCAGTAGTTTCCGACTCCGCGGGGTAGATACGCAGTATTTT. Its translation: CASSFRLRGVDTQYF.

V gene TRBV6-1 combines with J gene TRBJ1-2; D might be TRBD1 (6 bases). V shed 2 bases and J shed 7 bases, with 8 bases lying between them. This CDR3 contains 12 residues. Germline V gene data show CDR1 as MNHNS and CDR2 as SASEGT. The CDR3 nucleotides are TGTGCCAGCAGTGAAATAGGGGGTGGCTACACCTTC. It encodes CASSEIGGGYTF.